This T cell receptor (beta chain) stems from a study of identical twins. Unique molecular identifiers were present on the cDNA, which also gained a universal primer site by template switching. TCRdb itself ran the 5' RACE reads through MiXCR, one entry per CDR3 protein. This table has roughly 720,000 distinct CDR3 sequences, 18% appearing once. Trimming shortened V by 7 bases and J by 3 bases, and 16 bases separated the two germline ends. Germline assignment: CDR1 DFQATT and CDR2 SNEGSKA (reference sequence). The CDR3 contains 13 residues. These data also formed part of another study, on T cells expressing NK-cell markers. That work adds: Repertoires of TCR beta were obtained from T cells sorted as CD3+CD56+NKG2C+, CD3+CD56+NKG2C- and CD3+CD56-NKG2C+. Five or six donors showed dominant NKG2C+ clonotypes comprising roughly 1.0-7.5% of their CD8+ T cells.

Sequenced sample: PBMCs. The TCR comes from a woman younger than 35 in good health. This chain links TRBV20-1 with TRBJ2-7, with D tentatively TRBD2 (5 bases). CDR3 bases: TGCAGTGTCATCGGGGTGAGTGGCTACGAGCAGTACTTC. Amino acids: CSVIGVSGYEQYF.